Included here is one TCR beta chain sequence, with context. A junction boundary mismatches the germline segment, possibly from a read error. This sample is part of a study of cytomegalovirus exposure and HLA in healthy donors. The CDR3 is 15 residues long. Germline assignment: CDR1 KGHSY and CDR2 FQNENV. It was with 60 Vbeta and 13 Jbeta primers that the PCR ran. Method: immunoSEQ multiplex PCR; TCRdb's copy keeps in-frame clones and lacks some. This sample has hundreds of thousands of clones, with over 65% found just once. The J gene is TRBJ2-7, the V gene TRBV16, with TRBD1 identical over 10 bases. The clonotype was recovered from a woman aged 60-75 years in good health and CMV-seropositive. The sequencing input was PBMCs. CDR3 DNA: TGTGCCAGCAGCCAACTGGGACAGGGGCCCTACGAGCAGTACTTT. This gives the protein CASSQLGQGPYEQYF.